This T cell receptor beta chain was profiled in a study of Ad26.COV2.S vaccination and SARS-CoV-2 variants. Libraries were prepared by immunoSEQ multiplex PCR; TCRdb keeps only in-frame clonotypes and omits some of them. This table holds about 400,000 clones, 80% to 90% found once. The CDR3 spans 12 residues. V lost 5 bases to trimming and J lost 7 bases, with 12 bases between them. The germline CDR1 and CDR2 sequences are SGHVS and FQNEAQ. Treatment described: about 20 received Ad26.COV2.S at low or high dose, single or two shots; a few received placebo; per-sample allocation not given. After the first vaccine or placebo injection, samples were drawn on day 63.

The sequence came from a person between 18 and 60 years old who received the Ad26.COV2.S COVID-19 vaccine or a placebo. Material: peripheral blood, obtained in a trial of Ad26.COV2.S vaccine versus placebo. This rearrangement joins TRBV7-8 to TRBJ2-7; unclear D gene. This CDR3 is CASSAAPGEQYF. The CDR3 DNA is TGTGCCAGCAGCGCCGCTCCGGGTGAGCAGTACTTC.